The 21 T cell receptor beta chains below all came from one sample that was sequenced in a study of OX40 agonist ivuxolimab in advanced cancers. The repertoire was sequenced with immunoSEQ multiplex PCR; TCRdb's copy has only in-frame clones and lacks some. The sample comprises roughly 79,000 clones, about 84% of which are singletons, and 0.45% to 0.6% rests with the top ten. The sample consisted of CD4+ or CD8+ T cells sorted from blood, taken in a trial of the OX40 agonist ivuxolimab. These receptors were obtained from an adult with an advanced solid tumor such as melanoma, head and neck, liver or kidney cancer.

This sequence joins TRBV9 and TRBJ1-3, with D perhaps TRBD1 (6 bases). V lost 3 bases to trimming and J lost 4 bases, with 14 bases between them. The CDR3 spans 15 residues. The germline CDR1 and CDR2 sequences are SGDLS and YYNGEE. CDR3 region: CASSALTGTGNTIYF. The CDR3 DNA sequence: TGTGCCAGCAGCGCCCTAACAGGGACAGGAAACACCATATATTTT.

V and J are TRBV2 and TRBJ2-1, with a possible D match to TRBD1 (5 bases). The V end was cut by 10 bases, the J end by 8 bases, with 21 bases between. Germline CDR1 and CDR2: SNHLY and FYNNEI. This CDR3 has 14 amino acids. The CDR3 bases are TGTGCCACCTCCCGCCAGGGATATGGGGATGAGCAGTTCTTC. It is translated as CATSRQGYGDEQFF.

The sample holds a few counts of this clone. The J gene is TRBJ1-6, the V gene TRBV19, with D hard to call. The germline V gene has CDR1 LNHDA and CDR2 SQIVND (reference sequence). V shed 7 bases and J shed 10 bases, with 20 bases lying between them. The CDR3 length is 15 residues. As DNA, the CDR3 is TGTGCCAGTACCCTCCTGGGGAACCCAAGGTCACCCCTCCACTTT. It translates to CASTLLGNPRSPLHF. Full variable domain (outside the CDR3, taken from reference TRBV19 and TRBJ1-6): DGGITQSPKYLFRKEGQNVTLSCEQNLNHDAMYWYRQDPGQGLRLIYYSQIVNDFQKGDIAEGYSVSREKKESFPLTVTSAQKNPTAFYLCASTLLGNPRSPLHFGNGTRLTVT.

The V and J genes are TRBV5-1 and TRBJ2-5; D remains ambiguous. Matching the DNA end better, TRBJ2-7 makes the J call doubtful. CDR3 length equals 13 residues. CDR1 is SGHRS, CDR2 YFSETQ, per germline. The CDR3 region is CASSVGSSYEQYF. In DNA, the CDR3 is TGCGCCAGCAGCGTCGGTAGTTCCTACGAGCAGTACTTC.

V usage is TRBV6-5 and J usage is TRBJ1-5; a possible D gene is TRBD1 (5 bases). CDR3 length: 14 amino acids. Germline V gene sequence: CDR1 MNHEY, CDR2 SVGAGI. Trimming took off 2 bases at V and 5 bases at J, with 10 bases between the two ends. CDR3 residues: CASSYGLGDQPQHF. The CDR3 DNA reads as TGTGCCAGCAGTTACGGTCTAGGGGATCAGCCCCAGCATTTT.

Regarding this clone: This specimen includes other DNA sequences encoding the same CDR3. V gene TRBV11-3 combines with J gene TRBJ2-2, with 7 bases lining up with TRBD1. CDR1 SGHNT and CDR2 YENEEA come from the germline V gene. The ends lost 1 base at V and 0 bases at J; junction bases unmatched: 2. The CDR3 is 16 amino acids. The CDR3 sequence: CASSLGGTANTGELFF. The CDR3 nucleotides are TGTGCCAGCAGCTTAGGTGGGACAGCGAACACCGGGGAGCTGTTTTTT.

In its sample, this clone was seen a few times. The chain links TRBV9 to TRBJ2-1, with TRBD2 as a possible D gene (6 bases). Deletions cut 1 base from V and 7 bases from J, with 15 bases between. Looked up from germline, CDR1 is SGDLS and CDR2 is YYNGEE. There are 15 residues in the CDR3. The CDR3 sequence is CASSVYGSRGNEQFF. DNA for the CDR3: TGTGCCAGCAGCGTATACGGGAGCCGGGGGAATGAGCAGTTCTTC.

The chain links TRBV21-1 to TRBJ2-7; the table names TRBD1, a call not compared with the DNA. TRBV21-1 is classified as a pseudogene. This CDR3 region has 18 residues. In DNA form, the CDR3 reads TGTGCCAGCAGCAAAAGGATCGGACAGGGGAGAGAGGGCTACGAGCAGTACTTC. It encodes CASSKRIGQGREGYEQYF.

This clone has a handful of counts. The CDR3 loop reads CASPPPGQGYTEAFF. The CDR3 nucleotides read TGTGCCAGCCCGCCCCCGGGACAGGGGTACACTGAAGCTTTCTTT. V and J are TRBV28 and TRBJ1-1; 10 bases line up with TRBD1. V shed 8 bases, J shed 3 bases, and the junction held 9 bases outside the gene matches. This CDR3 has 15 amino acids. Germline assignment: CDR1 MDHEN and CDR2 SYDVKM.

This clone was counted a single time. The CDR3 DNA reads TGTGCCAGCAGCTCTTCGGGGGCAGGCAATCAGCCCCAGCATTTT. It translates to CASSSSGAGNQPQHF. The rearrangement links TRBV7-9 to TRBJ1-5; D is perhaps TRBD1 (6 bases). Germline V CDR1 and CDR2: SEHNR, FQNEAQ (reference sequence). This CDR3 is built from 15 residues. Trimming took 4 bases from V and 2 from J, leaving 12 bases between them.

CDR3 protein: CAWSAPRTSGRRTEQFF. The CDR3 bases are TGTGCCTGGAGTGCCCCACGGACTAGCGGGAGGAGGACTGAGCAGTTCTTC. The chain links TRBV30 to TRBJ2-1; 14 nucleotides line up with TRBD2. The CDR3 runs 17 residues. Germline CDR1 and CDR2: GTSNPN and SVGIG (reference sequence). V was pared by 1 base and J by 9 bases, with 11 bases of the junction left unmatched.

V is TRBV11-2 and J is TRBJ1-1; no clear D gene. The CDR3 sequence is 13 residues long. V lost 5 bases and J lost 1, with 8 bases in between. Per the germline V gene, CDR1 is SGHAT and CDR2 is FQNNGV. The CDR3 region is CASSREWNTEAFF. The DNA for the CDR3 is TGTGCCAGCAGCAGGGAGTGGAACACTGAAGCTTTCTTT.

V and J are TRBV2 and TRBJ1-5; perhaps TRBD1 as D (5 bases). V lost 1 base and J lost 4, with 14 bases in between. The CDR3 has 16 residues. The germline gives CDR1 SNHLY, CDR2 FYNNEI. The CDR3 protein is CASSEGGISRNQPQHF. The DNA of the CDR3 is TGTGCCAGCAGTGAAGGGGGGATATCCCGGAATCAGCCCCAGCATTTT.

The genes are TRBV27 and TRBJ2-7; 8 nucleotides line up with TRBD2. V trimming: 6 bases; J trimming: 3 bases; junction bases outside the gene matches: 10. The germline V gene encodes CDR1 MNHEY and CDR2 SMNVEV (reference sequence). The CDR3 extends over 15 amino acids. The chain's CDR3 is CASRGTGTRHYEQYF. The CDR3 nucleotides read TGTGCCAGCAGGGGGACCGGGACTAGACACTACGAGCAGTACTTC.

The chain employs TRBV18 and TRBJ1-1; TRBD1 might be the D (6 bases). The V end lost 4 bases, the J end lost 4 bases, and 7 bases lay between the germline ends. CDR1 is KGHSH and CDR2 is LQKENI in the germline V gene. The CDR3 length is 12 residues. The CDR3 sequence is CASSQGGTEAFF. As DNA, the CDR3 is TGTGCCAGCTCACAGGGGGGCACTGAAGCTTTCTTT.

This clone was counted a few times. The CDR3 sequence is CASSRKGAALGSPLHF. CDR3 bases: TGTGCCAGCTCACGTAAAGGGGCCGCTCTGGGGTCACCCCTCCACTTT. J is TRBJ1-6 and V is TRBV18, with D maybe TRBD1 (5 bases). Germline values: CDR1 KGHSH, CDR2 LQKENI. Trimming left V 4 bases short and J 10 bases short, with 20 bases between. The CDR3 loop spans 16 amino acids.

V usage is TRBV10-3 and J usage is TRBJ2-3; perhaps TRBD1 as D (5 bases). Germline V gives CDR1 ENHRY, CDR2 SYGVKD. Trimming cost V 6 bases and J 2 bases, with 12 bases left between them. This CDR3 is built from 14 residues. DNA for the CDR3: TGTGCCATCAGAGGTGGACAAGTCACAGATACGCAGTATTTT. Translated, it gives CAIRGGQVTDTQYF.

V usage is TRBV7-2 and J usage is TRBJ1-1; D perhaps matches TRBD1 (5 bases). The CDR3 spans 15 residues. V lost 2 bases, J lost 4 bases, and 14 bases lay in between. Germline values: CDR1 SGHTA, CDR2 FQGNSA. The CDR3 spells CASSLRGSSFTEAFF. The CDR3 DNA follows: TGTGCCAGCAGCTTAAGGGGAAGCAGTTTCACTGAAGCTTTCTTT.

Turning to this clone: Other DNA sequences within the sample encode an identical CDR3. The chain recombines TRBV5-1 with TRBJ2-3; TRBD2 matches 13 bases. The CDR3 totals 18 residues. Germline CDR1 reads SGHRS; CDR2 reads YFSETQ. With V trimmed by 0 bases and J by 0 bases, 4 bases remained unmatched. Here the CDR3 DNA reads TGCGCCAGCAGCTTGGGACTAGCGGGAGGTCCAAGCACAGATACGCAGTATTTT. Encoded protein: CASSLGLAGGPSTDTQYF.

The chain couples TRBV6-1 to TRBJ1-5; no firm D call. V was cut by 3 bases and J by 3 bases, with 3 bases left in between. The CDR3 totals 12 residues. Germline assignment: CDR1 MNHNS and CDR2 SASEGT. The CDR3 nucleotides read TGTGCCAGCAGTGAGCTCAATCAGCCCCAGCATTTT. The encoded protein is CASSELNQPQHF.

This clone has just one count. This rearrangement joins TRBV7-9 to TRBJ2-3; D gene uncertain. The V end lost 7 bases, the J end lost 0 bases, and 5 bases lay between the germline ends. The CDR3 has 12 amino acids. Germline V lookup: CDR1 SEHNR, CDR2 FQNEAQ (reference sequence). The CDR3 nucleotides are TGTGCCAGCACCGCTAGCACAGATACGCAGTATTTT. This encodes CASTASTDTQYF.